This is a list of T cell receptor beta chains from one sample in a study of T-cell memory formation after mild COVID-19. TCRdb reprocessed the 5' RACE reads with MiXCR, giving one entry per CDR3 protein. The repertoire holds roughly 380,000 distinct CDR3 sequences, with approximately 27% as singletons. Sequencing was carried out using PBMCs or a T cell subset sorted from them (not recorded which). These receptors originate from an adult woman who had mild COVID-19 (a few samples of this study predate the infection). Cell type and time point are not known. Both conserved end residues are part of each CDR3. Fields, in order: J gene, V gene, clone size, D gene, CDR3 DNA, CDR3 protein. A D gene is named only where the DNA matches it firmly. Where a row states a size, it is once, few, many or the class of an expanded clone; other rows omit it.

TRBJ2-5,TRBV5-6,few,-,TGTGCCAGCAGCTTGATTACGGGGGAAGAGACCCAGTACTTC,CASSLITGEETQYF
TRBJ2-5,TRBV24-1,-,-,TGTGCCACCTCCCGACGTGGGGGAATGGAGACCCAGTACTTC,CATSRRGGMETQYF
TRBJ1-2,TRBV24-1,once,-,TGTGCCACCAGTGACCCCACGAATGGCTACACCTTC,CATSDPTNGYTF
TRBJ2-2,TRBV29-1,-,TRBD1,TGCAGCGTTCCCGCGACAGGGCTTCCCAACAGGGGGGAGCTGTTTTTT,CSVPATGLPNRGELFF
TRBJ2-7,TRBV5-4,few,TRBD1,TGTGCCAGCAGCGCTACAGGGGGCTCAGGAGAGCAGTACTTC,CASSATGGSGEQYF
TRBJ1-1,TRBV20-1,-,TRBD1,TGCAGTGCCAAGACAGGGGGGCCGAACACTGAAGCTTTCTTT,CSAKTGGPNTEAFF
TRBJ1-5,TRBV6-2/TRBV6-3,-,-,TGTGCCAGCAGTTACGTCGGCCAGCCCCAGCATTTT,CASSYVGQPQHF
TRBJ2-1,TRBV7-2,-,-,TGTGCCAGCAGCTCCCCCCCGCACTACTATAATGAGCAGTTCTTC,CASSSPPHYYNEQFF
TRBJ2-1,TRBV6-4,-,-,TGTGCCAGCAGCCTCGAAGAGGGCTCCTACAATGAGCAGTTCTTC,CASSLEEGSYNEQFF
TRBJ2-1,TRBV7-9,-,TRBD2,TGTGCCAGCAGCTTTGATGGCGGGAGGTCCTACAATGAGCAGTTCTTC,CASSFDGGRSYNEQFF
TRBJ2-2,TRBV24-1,few,-,TGTGCCACCAGTGATCCGGGGGCCTACGCGAACACCGGGGAGCTGTTTTTT,CATSDPGAYANTGELFF
TRBJ2-5,TRBV20-1,-,-,TGCAGTGCGGGGGCGGGGTCGGAGACCCAGTACTTC,CSAGAGSETQYF
TRBJ2-3,TRBV3-1,many,-,TGTGCCAGCAGTACTAGCACAGATACGCAGTATTTT,CASSTSTDTQYF
TRBJ2-2,TRBV5-5,-,TRBD1,TGTGCCAGCAGCCCGCAAACAGGGGTTTTGGACGGGGAGCTGTTTTTT,CASSPQTGVLDGELFF
TRBJ2-4,TRBV24-1,-,-,TGTGCCACCAGCCCCGGTGGAGGGACCAAAAACATTCAGTACTTC,CATSPGGGTKNIQYF
TRBJ2-1,TRBV5-1,few,TRBD2,TGCGCCAGCAGCCCCTGGTCGACGGGAGGCCCCAATGAGCAGTTCTTC,CASSPWSTGGPNEQFF
TRBJ2-6,TRBV25-1,-,-,TGTGCCAGCAGTGACCAGGGGTCTGGGGCCAACGTCCTGACTTTC,CASSDQGSGANVLTF
TRBJ1-1,TRBV7-9,few,-,TGTGCCAGCAGTCCCCCGTCCCGGGCAGTCAACACTGAAGCTTTCTTT,CASSPPSRAVNTEAFF
TRBJ1-5,TRBV6-6,-,-,TGTGCCAGCAGTCTTACGACGACATATGGCAATCAGCCCCAGCATTTT,CASSLTTTYGNQPQHF
TRBJ1-1,TRBV6-2/TRBV6-3,-,-,TGTGCCAGCAGGATACAGGGTGCAGGCACTGAAGCTTTCTTT,CASRIQGAGTEAFF
TRBJ2-3,TRBV5-6,-,-,TGTGCCAGCAGCTCGATTGGACACACAGATACGCAGTATTTT,CASSSIGHTDTQYF
TRBJ2-3,TRBV5-1,few,TRBD1,TGCGCCAGCAGATACCGGGACAGGGGGGATACGCAGTATTTT,CASRYRDRGDTQYF
TRBJ1-5,TRBV20-1,-,TRBD1,TGCAGTGCTAGCCCCAGGGGGTTGCCCCAGCATTTT,CSASPRGLPQHF
TRBJ1-5,TRBV12-3/TRBV12-4,few,TRBD1,TGTGCCAGCAGTATGACAGGGTTGCAGCCCCAGCATTTT,CASSMTGLQPQHF
TRBJ2-1,TRBV5-1,few,TRBD2,TGCGCCAGCCGGGAGGGAACGAATGAGCAGTTCTTC,CASREGTNEQFF
TRBJ2-7,TRBV11-2,-,-,TGTGCCAGCAGCCCGGACCTTTGGGCCGAGCAGTACTTC,CASSPDLWAEQYF
TRBJ2-1,TRBV24-1,-,TRBD2,TGTGCCACCAGTGTAGGGTCGACTAGCGGGGAGTCAGAGCAGTTCTTC,CATSVGSTSGESEQFF
TRBJ1-2,TRBV6-6,-,-,TGTGCCAGCAGTTACGATCCGGTCAGGGCGGCAAACTATGGCTACACCTTC,CASSYDPVRAANYGYTF
TRBJ1-1,TRBV5-1,-,TRBD1,TGCGCCAGCAGCCGGACAGGGGCCACTGAAGCTTTCTTT,CASSRTGATEAFF
TRBJ2-7,TRBV5-1,-,-,TGCGCCAGCAGCTTGGAGGGGGTCCCCTACGAGCAGTACTTC,CASSLEGVPYEQYF
TRBJ2-1,TRBV7-3,-,-,TGTGCCAGCAGCTTAGTGAAGGGTGGTGAGCAGTTCTTC,CASSLVKGGEQFF
TRBJ1-1,TRBV29-1,-,-,TGCAGCGCCCAGGACAGAAGAGCTTTCTTT,CSAQDRRAFF
TRBJ1-1,TRBV2,few,-,TGTGCCAGCAGGGGTAGGCGAGGGAACACTGAAGCTTTCTTT,CASRGRRGNTEAFF
TRBJ2-1,TRBV6-5,-,TRBD2,TGTGCCAGCAGGAGCCTAGGTGGGGGGGACAATGAGCAGTTCTTC,CASRSLGGGDNEQFF
TRBJ1-1,TRBV12-3/TRBV12-4,few,-,TGTGCCAGCGGGCGGGGGATGAACACTGAAGCTTTCTTT,CASGRGMNTEAFF
TRBJ2-5,TRBV24-1,-,TRBD1,TGTGCCACCAGTGATTTCGGCCGGTCGCGACAGGGGAAAGAGACCCAGTACTTC,CATSDFGRSRQGKETQYF
TRBJ2-7,TRBV15,-,-,TGTGCCACCAGCAGAGGTGCCGTGACAGAGATCTACGAGCAGTACTTC,CATSRGAVTEIYEQYF
TRBJ2-7,TRBV7-2,few,-,TGTGCCAGCAGCATTAGGACTACCTCACTCTCCTACGAGCAGTACTTC,CASSIRTTSLSYEQYF
TRBJ1-1,TRBV3-1,-,-,TGTGCCAGCAGCCAAGGTACGCGGGTCTACACTGAAGCTTTCTTT,CASSQGTRVYTEAFF
TRBJ2-1,TRBV12-3/TRBV12-4,few,-,TGTGCCAGCAGTTTGTTGCGGGACTCTCCGTTCTTC,CASSLLRDSPFF